This entry features one TCR beta chain sequence. Its antigen has not been determined. Per-base quality was not reported, and no clone a single base away is much larger than it. The immunoSEQ Assay, a bias-controlled multiplex PCR, was used to amplify TCRbeta CDR3 regions from genomic DNA. The original pipeline was this. The number of nucleated cells in each sample was estimated by amplification of reference gene primers within the assay. To quantify the absolute abundance of each unique TCRbeta CDR3 rearrangement, sequence reads were collapsed and filtered. For each sample, productive Simpson clonality was calculated as the square root of Simpson's diversity index over productive rearrangements. TCRdb obtained this table from immuneACCESS and retained in-frame rearrangements with V and J assigned. These tables miss some clones; where compared with another copy, unresolved V genes account for less than half of the shortfall, and the remainder is unexplained. V, J and clone size are those of that table, while D and trimming were read from the DNA. Present in this sample are hundreds of thousands of clones, nearly 90% of which were seen just once. Of the sample, more than 9% falls within the top ten clones.

The record originates from a study of blood T cell repertoires in COVID-19 (dated by TCRdb to 2020 to 2022). Study-wide context: Samples from collaborators originated in the United States, Italy and Spain and spanned both the acute and convalescent phases of COVID-19. Subjects who had been exposed to COVID-19, were actively infected with it, or had recovered from it provided the deeply sampled blood TCRbeta repertoires that made up the dataset. The repertoires were released in a freely available public database intended as a resource for research on the immune response to SARS-CoV-2. Where available, HLA class I and class II types were taken from metadata supplied by the sample provider and were not determined by assay-based typing. Sample metadata almost always included a de-identified subject ID, COVID-19 status, age in years and sex. The samples were drawn from the first 160 participants of the ongoing ImmuneRACE study and from under 1,500 subjects provided by 6 global collaborators. The prospective study material was composed of cDNA or gDNA derived from T cells, B-cell-depleted T cells, or PBMCs.

In the prospective study, participants were roughly 18 to 100 years old, resided in approximately 22 geographic areas of the United States, and were enrolled through a virtual design. To assign participants to cohorts, the prospective study relied on clinical history that participants themselves reported in a screening survey and a study questionnaire. Recovered participants in ImmuneRACE Cohort 3 were defined as having two consecutive negative NP/OP PCR tests, clearance from a healthcare professional, or resolution of symptoms. In the prospective study, whole blood, serum and a nasopharyngeal or oropharyngeal swab were collected from each participant by mobile phlebotomists. Participants in the prospective study had the option to provide additional blood draws and questionnaires over a roughly two-month period. Blood samples from the prospective study were shipped frozen or at room temperature prior to DNA extraction.

Summary of the overall study and its limitations: The quantity of clinical and demographic metadata differed by source and by participant and was supplied without curation.

There are 15 amino acids in the CDR3, from cysteine to phenylalanine inclusive. The CDR3 DNA has 45 bases and is translated from base 1. CDR1 and CDR2 are drawn from the germline V gene (reference sequence): LGHDT, YNNKEL. Relative to germline, V is 0 bases shorter and J is 6 bases shorter, with 12 bases between their ends. The chain employs TRBV3-1 (or the pseudogene TRBV3-2) and TRBJ2-1; TRBD1 could be the D gene, as 5 bases match. The sequenced sample was PBMCs or T cells enriched from blood (not recorded which). The TCR comes from a woman in her twenties or thirties who had recovered from COVID-19. This receptor has the CDR3 CASSQEGVATNEQFF. The DNA sequence reads TGTGCCAGCAGCCAAGAAGGGGTCGCAACCAATGAGCAGTTCTTC.